This entry features one T cell receptor beta chain sequence. Its specificity is not known. The read ends 3 residues shy of where the CDR3 ends; the end is completed using the germline J gene. These data originate in a study of T cells in women clearing cervical HPV infection. The CDR3 totals 14 residues. Trimming at V came to 5 bases and at J to 6 bases, leaving 10 bases not matched to a gene. CDR1 and CDR2 from the germline V gene are DFQATT and SNEGSKA (reference sequence). General study results and limits: Richness plus V gene abundances separated cases from controls with AUC around 0.8.

Produced via immunoSEQ multiplex PCR; TCRdb's table is partial and in-frame only. This sample contains 42,000 or so clones. This chain connects TRBV20-1 to TRBJ2-5; 9 bases line up with TRBD2. This receptor was obtained from a woman between 18 and 70 years old with a cervical HPV16 infection that either progressed to CIN3+ or cleared (not recorded which). The sequencing sample was made of blood buffy coat. This CDR3 is CSADRLADQKTQYF. Incomplete CDR3 DNA: TGCAGTGCTGACAGACTAGCGGACCAGAAGACC.